A selection of T cell receptor beta chains follows, all from one sample in a study of cytomegalovirus exposure and HLA in healthy donors. The table came from immunoSEQ multiplex PCR; TCRdb's copy has only in-frame clones and leaves some out. The sample has approximately 52,000 clones; the top ten hold around 12%. Sequencing was performed on PBMCs. All receptors come from a woman aged 55 to 70 in good health and CMV-seropositive. The CDR3 runs from the conserved cysteine through the conserved F or W. The D gene is left open where the match is weak. The listing skips clone size in some rows; elsewhere it reads once, few, many or a size class.

size: NA; length: 11; D: NA; J: TRBJ2-7; V: TRBV12-5; DNA: TGTGCTAGTGGCTCCGTCTACGAGCAGTACTTC; CDR3: CASGSVYEQYF
size: NA; length: 14; D: TRBD1; J: TRBJ1-4; V: TRBV28; DNA: TGTGCCAGCAGTACCGGGACAGGGATTGAAAAACTGTTTTTT; CDR3: CASSTGTGIEKLFF
size: NA; length: 12; D: TRBD2; J: TRBJ2-7; V: TRBV5-4; DNA: TGTGCCTTCGATTCGGGGGGCTACGAGCAGTACTTC; CDR3: CAFDSGGYEQYF
size: NA; length: 16; D: TRBD1; J: TRBJ1-2; V: TRBV2; DNA: TGTGCCAGCAGTGAATTGAGGGGACAGGGGAACTATGGCTACACCTTC; CDR3: CASSELRGQGNYGYTF
size: NA; length: 14; D: TRBD1; J: TRBJ1-1; V: TRBV7-8; DNA: TGTGCCACCCGGACAGGGCCCATGAACACTGAAGCTTTCTTT; CDR3: CATRTGPMNTEAFF
size: NA; length: 14; D: NA; J: TRBJ1-5; V: TRBV2; DNA: TGTGCCAGCAGGCGGGGGGAGGGCAATCAGCCCCAGCATTTT; CDR3: CASRRGEGNQPQHF
size: NA; length: 12; D: NA; J: TRBJ1-2; V: TRBV6-5; DNA: TGTGCCAGCAAGAGCTTTAACTATGGCTACACCTTC; CDR3: CASKSFNYGYTF
size: NA; length: 12; D: TRBD1; J: TRBJ2-7; V: TRBV7-9; DNA: TGTGCCAGCAGCTTAGACGACAGGGTTTGGTACTTC; CDR3: CASSLDDRVWYF
size: NA; length: 14; D: NA; J: TRBJ1-5; V: TRBV18; DNA: TGTGCCAGCTCTTTGCAGGGTCTTGATCAGCCCCAGCATTTT; CDR3: CASSLQGLDQPQHF
size: NA; length: 14; D: NA; J: TRBJ2-7; V: TRBV25-1; DNA: TGTGCCAGCAGTGGGCCAGGATTTCTCGACGAGCAGTACTTC; CDR3: CASSGPGFLDEQYF
size: NA; length: 12; D: NA; J: TRBJ2-7; V: TRBV4-3; DNA: TGCGCCAGCAGCCACCCGGGGACAGAGCAGTACTTC; CDR3: CASSHPGTEQYF
size: NA; length: 15; D: TRBD2; J: TRBJ2-1; V: TRBV19; DNA: TGTGCCAGTATGGGGGGGGGATCTTCCTACAATGAGCAGTTCTTC; CDR3: CASMGGGSSYNEQFF
size: NA; length: 14; D: NA; J: TRBJ2-2; V: TRBV27; DNA: TGTGCCAGCAGTTTGGCGGATATCACCGGGGAGCTGTTTTTT; CDR3: CASSLADITGELFF
size: NA; length: 15; D: TRBD1; J: TRBJ1-2; V: TRBV19; DNA: TGTGCCAGTCGCCTCGACAGGGGATCGTACTATGGCTACACCTTC; CDR3: CASRLDRGSYYGYTF
size: NA; length: 12; D: NA; J: TRBJ1-1; V: TRBV5-6; DNA: TGTGCCAGCAGCCGAGGGGGGGCCGAAGCTTTCTTT; CDR3: CASSRGGAEAFF
size: NA; length: 13; D: NA; J: TRBJ2-2; V: TRBV18; DNA: TGTGCCAGCTCCATGGTGGCCACCGGGGAGCTGTTTTTT; CDR3: CASSMVATGELFF
size: medium-sized; length: 16; D: TRBD1; J: TRBJ1-6; V: TRBV5-1; DNA: TGCGCCAGCAGACTGTCTATGGGACAGTATAATTCACCCCTCCACTTT; CDR3: CASRLSMGQYNSPLHF
size: NA; length: 15; D: TRBD2; J: TRBJ2-5; V: TRBV5-1; DNA: TGCGCCAGCATCCGGACGGTAGCGGGGGACGAGACCCAGTACTTC; CDR3: CASIRTVAGDETQYF
size: NA; length: 15; D: TRBD2; J: TRBJ2-5; V: TRBV6-1; DNA: TGTGCCAGCAGCCGAGTCGGGGGGGCTTGGGAGACCCAGTACTTC; CDR3: CASSRVGGAWETQYF
size: NA; length: 13; D: TRBD1; J: TRBJ1-5; V: TRBV6-5; DNA: TGTGCCAGCTGGACAGGGGGTAATCAGCCCCAGCATTTT; CDR3: CASWTGGNQPQHF
size: NA; length: 14; D: NA; J: TRBJ1-1; V: TRBV6-5; DNA: TGTGCCAGCAGGCCCTTTAACAGGAACACTGAAGCTTTCTTT; CDR3: CASRPFNRNTEAFF
size: NA; length: 15; D: NA; J: TRBJ1-5; V: TRBV5-6; DNA: TGTGCCAGCAGCTTGGGCCAGAAAAGCAATCAGCCCCAGCATTTT; CDR3: CASSLGQKSNQPQHF
size: NA; length: 16; D: NA; J: TRBJ1-5; V: TRBV19; DNA: TGTGCCAGTAGTATAGTTGGGGGCGGGAGCAATCAGCCCCAGCATTTT; CDR3: CASSIVGGGSNQPQHF
size: NA; length: 13; D: NA; J: TRBJ2-7; V: TRBV5-6; DNA: TGTGCCAGCAGCTTGGAAGGTCGGGGTGAGCAGTACTTC; CDR3: CASSLEGRGEQYF
size: NA; length: 16; D: NA; J: TRBJ1-6; V: TRBV7-8; DNA: TGTGCCAGCGCTTCCGCCGGTTCCGGGAATAATTCACCCCTCCACTTT; CDR3: CASASAGSGNNSPLHF
size: NA; length: 15; D: NA; J: TRBJ1-3; V: TRBV5-1; DNA: TGCGCCAGCAGCTTGGAGGGGGTTACGGGAAACACCATATATTTT; CDR3: CASSLEGVTGNTIYF
size: NA; length: 15; D: NA; J: TRBJ1-4; V: TRBV4-3; DNA: TGCGCCAGCAGCCAAGATTGGGCGGGCGGTGAAAAACTGTTTTTT; CDR3: CASSQDWAGGEKLFF
size: NA; length: 12; D: NA; J: TRBJ2-5; V: TRBV10-3; DNA: TGTGCCATCACCGATACAGCGGGGACCCAGTACTTC; CDR3: CAITDTAGTQYF
size: NA; length: 17; D: TRBD2; J: TRBJ2-3; V: TRBV4-1; DNA: TGCGCCAGCAGCCAAGGTAGCGGGAGACAGCACACAGATACGCAGTATTTT; CDR3: CASSQGSGRQHTDTQYF
size: NA; length: 15; D: TRBD1; J: TRBJ1-6; V: TRBV2; DNA: TGTGCCAGCAGTGCCCGGACAGGGAGTAATTCACCCCTCCACTTT; CDR3: CASSARTGSNSPLHF
size: NA; length: 14; D: NA; J: TRBJ1-1; V: TRBV11-2; DNA: TGTGCCAGCAGAAAGACGCCTGCGGACACTGAAGCTTTCTTT; CDR3: CASRKTPADTEAFF
size: NA; length: 14; D: TRBD1; J: TRBJ1-5; V: TRBV5-1; DNA: TGCGCCAGCAGCTTGGAACAGGGGCAAGGGCCCCAGCATTTT; CDR3: CASSLEQGQGPQHF
size: NA; length: 16; D: NA; J: TRBJ1-1; V: TRBV29-1; DNA: TGCAGCGTACCTCCTTGGGAGGGTGGGCGGAACACTGAAGCTTTCTTT; CDR3: CSVPPWEGGRNTEAFF
size: NA; length: 13; D: TRBD1; J: TRBJ2-2; V: TRBV29-1; DNA: TGCAGCGCTATGACAGGGGGCACCGGGGAGCTGTTTTTT; CDR3: CSAMTGGTGELFF
size: NA; length: 18; D: TRBD2; J: TRBJ2-7; V: TRBV18; DNA: TGTGCCAGCTCACCAAGGTTGTCTAGCGGGGGGGTTGCCTACGAGCAGTACTTC; CDR3: CASSPRLSSGGVAYEQYF
size: NA; length: 14; D: NA; J: TRBJ1-1; V: TRBV18; DNA: TGTGCCAGCTCACGTGTGGGGGGGGAGACTGAAGCTTTCTTT; CDR3: CASSRVGGETEAFF
size: NA; length: 14; D: NA; J: TRBJ1-1; V: TRBV11-2; DNA: TGTGCCAGCAGCTTAGTATCAGGGAACACTGAAGCTTTCTTT; CDR3: CASSLVSGNTEAFF
size: NA; length: 14; D: TRBD1; J: TRBJ1-1; V: TRBV7-2; DNA: TGTGCCAGCAGCATACAGGGGGGGAACACTGAAGCTTTCTTT; CDR3: CASSIQGGNTEAFF
size: NA; length: 14; D: NA; J: TRBJ1-1; V: TRBV18; DNA: TGTGCCAGCTCACCCGCGGGAACTGTCACTGAAGCTTTCTTT; CDR3: CASSPAGTVTEAFF
size: NA; length: 15; D: TRBD1; J: TRBJ2-7; V: TRBV27; DNA: TGTGCCAGCAGTACCCTGGGGACAGGGGCTAACGAGCAGTACTTC; CDR3: CASSTLGTGANEQYF
size: NA; length: 10; D: NA; J: TRBJ1-1; V: TRBV28; DNA: TGTGCCAGCAGTGTTAAGGAGGCTTTCTTT; CDR3: CASSVKEAFF
size: NA; length: 15; D: TRBD1; J: TRBJ1-2; V: TRBV18; DNA: TGTGTCAGCTCACCCGAGACAGGGGGTGGAGGTGGCTACACCTTC; CDR3: CVSSPETGGGGGYTF
size: NA; length: 16; D: TRBD1; J: TRBJ2-2; V: TRBV19; DNA: TGTGCCAGTAGTATACTGTTAGGACAGGGAGGTGGGGAGCTGTTTTTT; CDR3: CASSILLGQGGGELFF
size: NA; length: 14; D: NA; J: TRBJ2-2; V: TRBV19; DNA: TGTGCCAGTAGGCACAGCGGAGGTCCCGGGGAGCTGTTTTTT; CDR3: CASRHSGGPGELFF
size: NA; length: 15; D: TRBD1; J: TRBJ1-5; V: TRBV7-9; DNA: TGTGCCAGCAGCTTAGGGGGACAGGGCGATCAGCCCCAGCATTTT; CDR3: CASSLGGQGDQPQHF
size: NA; length: 15; D: TRBD1; J: TRBJ1-2; V: TRBV28; DNA: TGTGCCAGCAGTTCCCTAAGACAGGGGCTCTATGGCTACACCTTC; CDR3: CASSSLRQGLYGYTF
size: NA; length: 16; D: TRBD2; J: TRBJ2-3; V: TRBV5-4; DNA: TGTGCCAGCAGCTTGGAGGTAGCGGGGGCTACAGATACGCAGTATTTT; CDR3: CASSLEVAGATDTQYF
size: NA; length: 14; D: NA; J: TRBJ1-5; V: TRBV7-2; DNA: TGTGCCAACCCGGGAGATGGAAGACATCAGCCCCAGCATTTT; CDR3: CANPGDGRHQPQHF
size: NA; length: 11; D: NA; J: TRBJ2-7; V: TRBV2; DNA: TGTGCCAGCAGGGGACATCACGAGCAGTACTTC; CDR3: CASRGHHEQYF
size: NA; length: 14; D: NA; J: TRBJ1-3; V: TRBV29-1; DNA: TGCAGCGTTGAAGATGGAGTTTCTGGAAACACCATATATTTT; CDR3: CSVEDGVSGNTIYF